The entry below gives a single T cell receptor beta chain sequence along with its context. These data are taken from a study of blood T cell repertoires in COVID-19. On the study more broadly: Acute and convalescent COVID-19 samples came from the United States, Italy and Spain. Nucleic acid was either cDNA or gDNA, and it came from T cells, B-cell-depleted T cells, or PBMCs.

Study processing details: Estimates of nucleated cell counts were drawn from the amplification of reference gene primers. The method was immunoSEQ multiplex PCR; TCRdb's version includes in-frame clones alone and lacks a portion of them. V and J calls and clone size are those listed in that table; D and trimming were worked out from the DNA. The sample consists of some 340,000 clones, 85% of them appearing once. The germline CDR1 and CDR2 sequences are MDHEN and SYDVKM. The CDR3 is made up of 14 amino acids. With 8 bases removed from V and 5 bases from J, the gap between germline ends came to 17 bases.

The origin of this receptor is a young woman with acute or convalescent COVID-19. The J gene is TRBJ2-3, the V gene TRBV28; maybe TRBD1 (6 bases). Material for sequencing was peripheral blood. This CDR3 reads CASLSGGAGDTQYF. The CDR3 bases are TGTGCCAGCCTCAGTGGGGGCGCGGGAGATACGCAGTATTTT.